This TCR beta chain is drawn from a study of metastatic and nonmetastatic thyroid tumors. Study-wide results and limits: As reported, TCR beta diversity in blood and tumor was significantly higher in malignant thyroid tumors than in benign nodules.

From the PCR reads, TCRdb re-called clones with MiXCR. Counted here are about 45,000 clones, less than 4.5% occurring once; the ten biggest clones make up 8.5% to 10%. Trimming removed 7 bases from V and 1 base from J, with 11 bases in between. The CDR3 contains 14 residues. Germline CDR1 reads SGHNT; CDR2 reads YENEEA. There were no patients who had received any treatment before thyroid surgery. This clone was counted ten times or more. The antigen is undetermined. The gene calls are TRBV11-3 and TRBJ2-1, with a tentative D call TRBD2 (7 bases). Sequenced material: blood. The sequence derives from a female donor with papillary thyroid cancer or a benign thyroid nodule (not recorded which). Some clones in this sample may be carry-over from other donors' samples. The CDR3 sequence is CASKRDNSYNEQFF. As DNA, the CDR3 is TGTGCCAGCAAGCGGGACAATTCCTACAATGAGCAGTTCTTC. Looking up the rest from reference TRBV11-3 and TRBJ2-1 gives the full variable domain: EAGVVQSPRYKIIEKKQPVAFWCNPISGHNTLYWYLQNLGQGPELLIRYENEEAVDDSQLPKDRFSAERLKGVDSTLKIQPAELGDSAVYLCASKRDNSYNEQFFGPGTRLTVL.